The clone carrying this TCR beta chain was found a few times. As yet, its antigen is unknown. These data come from a study of T cells in Graves' hyperthyroidism and ophthalmopathy. Notes on the study in general: Most thyroid clonotypes with frequency above 0.001 were detected in blood.

Unmatched junction bases numbered 8, after V lost 2 bases and J lost 4 bases. Germline V lookup: CDR1 SGHDT, CDR2 YYEEEE. The CDR3 loop spans 18 amino acids. Amplified TCR beta CDR3 regions derived from RNA transcripts. Initially, a first-round RT-PCR of the TCR CDR3 employed the HTBI primer set. TCRdb used MiXCR to reprocess the multiplex PCR reads, holding one entry per CDR3 protein. The profile shows roughly 400,000 distinct CDR3 sequences, around an eighth of them singletons. This TCR was sampled from a man aged 45-65 years with Graves' ophthalmopathy. The chain links TRBV5-6 to TRBJ2-2; 13 positions match TRBD2. What was sequenced was blood. CDR3 bases: TGTGCCAGCAGCTTCAGGACTAGCGGGAGTGGGGCCACCGGGGAGCTGTTTTTT. Residues: CASSFRTSGSGATGELFF. The entire variable domain, with the rest obtained from reference TRBV5-6 and TRBJ2-2, is as follows: DAGVTQSPTHLIKTRGQQVTLRCSPKSGHDTVSWYQQALGQGPQFIFQYYEEEERQRGNFPDRFSGHQFPNYSSELNVNALLLGDSALYLCASSFRTSGSGATGELFFGEGSRLTVL.